The clone carrying this TCR beta chain was picked up a small number of times. What it binds is unknown. This record belongs to a study of T-cell reconstitution after alpha-beta-depleted transplantation in children. Researchers prepared the TCRbeta library using unique molecular identifiers, the study reports. From the PCR reads, TCRdb called clonotypes with MiXCR, one entry per CDR3 protein. The sample shows roughly 420,000 distinct CDR3 sequences, around 16% of them seen only once. Study-level findings and limits: By about two months after transplant, alpha-beta T cells reportedly arose from several hundred graft clones that had expanded. For some patients, TCRbeta diversity was high at day 60 because of recipient T cells and thymic progenitors that survived. The main origin of T-cell counts and diversity one year after transplant was newly produced T cells.

This TCR was recovered from a boy younger than two who had a stem cell transplant for Wiskott-Aldrich syndrome, so the T cells may come from the graft donor. Material: PBMCs, mostly from graft donor cells, obtained 360 days after TCRalphabeta/CD19-depleted stem cell transplant.

The CDR3 loop reads CASSPEGRAPYSPLHF. The CDR3 nucleotides read TGTGCCAGCAGTCCGGAGGGTAGGGCCCCTTATTCACCCCTCCACTTT. The chain joins TRBV28 to TRBJ1-6; unclear D gene. Germline V gene sequence: CDR1 MDHEN, CDR2 SYDVKM. CDR3 length equals 16 residues. Trimming took off 5 bases at V and 8 bases at J, with 19 bases between the two ends. Complete variable domain (other parts from reference TRBV28 and TRBJ1-6): DVKVTQSSRYLVKRTGEKVFLECVQDMDHENMFWYRQDPGLGLRLIYFSYDVKMKEKGDIPEGYSVSREKKERFSLILESASTNQTSMYLCASSPEGRAPYSPLHFGNGTRLTVT.